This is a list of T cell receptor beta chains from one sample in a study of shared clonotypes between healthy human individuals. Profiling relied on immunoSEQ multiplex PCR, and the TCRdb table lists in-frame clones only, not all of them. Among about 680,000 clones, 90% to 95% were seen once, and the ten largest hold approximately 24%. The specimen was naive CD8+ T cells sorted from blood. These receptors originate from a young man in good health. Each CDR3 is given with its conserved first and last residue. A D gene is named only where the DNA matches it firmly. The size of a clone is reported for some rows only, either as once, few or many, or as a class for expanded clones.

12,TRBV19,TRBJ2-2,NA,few,TGTGCCAGTAGTCAGACCACCGGGGAGCTGTTTTTT,CASSQTTGELFF
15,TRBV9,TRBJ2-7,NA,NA,TGTGCCAGCAGCCCCGGGGACACTGTATCCTACGAGCAGTACTTC,CASSPGDTVSYEQYF
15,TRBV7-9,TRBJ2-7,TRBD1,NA,TGTGCCAGCAGCCACAGGACAGGGAGCAGCTACGAGCAGTACTTC,CASSHRTGSSYEQYF
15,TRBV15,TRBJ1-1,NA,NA,TGTGCCACCAGCAGAGTTGAGGGAGTGAACACTGAAGCTTTCTTT,CATSRVEGVNTEAFF
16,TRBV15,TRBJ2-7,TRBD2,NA,TGTGCCACCTCCATTGGCGAGGGCGGGAGTACTTACGAGCAGTACTTC,CATSIGEGGSTYEQYF
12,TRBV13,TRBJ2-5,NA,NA,TGTGCCAGCAGCTTAGGCCGGGAGACCCAGTACTTC,CASSLGRETQYF
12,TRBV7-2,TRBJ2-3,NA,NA,TGTGCCAGCAGTTCAGGGGCCTTGACGCAGTATTTT,CASSSGALTQYF
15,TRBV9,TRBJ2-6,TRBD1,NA,TGTGCCAGCCAGACAGGGTGGTCTGGGGCCAACGTCCTGACTTTC,CASQTGWSGANVLTF
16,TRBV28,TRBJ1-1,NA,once,TGTGCCAGCAGTACCGCGGACCGTACCTTGAACACTGAAGCTTTCTTT,CASSTADRTLNTEAFF
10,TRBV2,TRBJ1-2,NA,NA,TGTGCCACCAGGAGCGGTGGCTACACCTTC,CATRSGGYTF
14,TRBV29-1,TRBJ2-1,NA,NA,TGCAGCGTGGATAGCGGAATTGCCTACAATGAGCAGTTCTTC,CSVDSGIAYNEQFF
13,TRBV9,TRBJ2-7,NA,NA,TGTGCCAGCAGCGTAGTTCCGGGCTACGAGCAGTACTTC,CASSVVPGYEQYF
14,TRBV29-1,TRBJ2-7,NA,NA,TGCAGCGTCGACACTACCGGGACAACCTACGAGCAGTACTTC,CSVDTTGTTYEQYF
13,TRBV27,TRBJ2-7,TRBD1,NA,TGTGCCAGCAGTTTAAGACAGGGTTACGAGCAGTACTTC,CASSLRQGYEQYF
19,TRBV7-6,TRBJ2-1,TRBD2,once,TGTGCCAGCAGCCCTTATCCCCATACTAGCGGGCGCTCCTACAATGAGCAGTTCTTC,CASSPYPHTSGRSYNEQFF
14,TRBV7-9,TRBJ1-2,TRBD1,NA,TGTGCCAGCAGCTTAGAAGGGGGCCGGTATGGCTACACCTTC,CASSLEGGRYGYTF
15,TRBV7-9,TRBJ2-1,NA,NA,TGTGCCAGCAGCTTGGGAGGGGGGCCTTACAATGAGCAGTTCTTC,CASSLGGGPYNEQFF